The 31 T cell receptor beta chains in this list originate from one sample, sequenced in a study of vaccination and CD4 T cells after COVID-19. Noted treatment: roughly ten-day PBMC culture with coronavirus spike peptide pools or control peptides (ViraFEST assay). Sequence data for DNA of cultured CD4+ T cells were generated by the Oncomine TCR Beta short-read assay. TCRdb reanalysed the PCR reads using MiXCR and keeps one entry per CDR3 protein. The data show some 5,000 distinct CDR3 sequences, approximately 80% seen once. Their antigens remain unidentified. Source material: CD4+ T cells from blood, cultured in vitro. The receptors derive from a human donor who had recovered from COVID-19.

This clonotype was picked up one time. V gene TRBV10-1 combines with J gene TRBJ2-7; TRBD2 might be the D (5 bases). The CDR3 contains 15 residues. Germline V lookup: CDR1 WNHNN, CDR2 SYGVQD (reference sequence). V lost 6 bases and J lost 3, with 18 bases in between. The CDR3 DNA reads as TGCGCCAGCAGCCTGGACTCCTCTTCCGTCTACGAGCAGTACTTC. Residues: CASSLDSSSVYEQYF.

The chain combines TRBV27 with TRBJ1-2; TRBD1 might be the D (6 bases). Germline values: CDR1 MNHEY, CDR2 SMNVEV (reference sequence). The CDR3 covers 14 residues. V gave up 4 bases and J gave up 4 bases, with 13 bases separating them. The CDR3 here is CASSSLDRPYGYTF. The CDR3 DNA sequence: TGTGCCAGCAGTTCATTAGACAGGCCCTATGGCTACACCTTC.

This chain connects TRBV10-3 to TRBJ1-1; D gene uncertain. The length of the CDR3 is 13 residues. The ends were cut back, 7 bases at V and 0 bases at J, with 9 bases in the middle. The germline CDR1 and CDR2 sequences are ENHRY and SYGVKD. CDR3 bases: TGTGCCATCAAATCTCCCCTGAACACTGAAGCTTTCTTT. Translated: CAIKSPLNTEAFF.

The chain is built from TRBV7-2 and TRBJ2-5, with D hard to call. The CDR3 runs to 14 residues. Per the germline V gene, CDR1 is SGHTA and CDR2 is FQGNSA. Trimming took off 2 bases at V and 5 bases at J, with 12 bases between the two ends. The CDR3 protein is CASSLSVKAETQYF. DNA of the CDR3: TGTGCCAGCAGCTTATCTGTGAAAGCGGAGACCCAGTACTTC.

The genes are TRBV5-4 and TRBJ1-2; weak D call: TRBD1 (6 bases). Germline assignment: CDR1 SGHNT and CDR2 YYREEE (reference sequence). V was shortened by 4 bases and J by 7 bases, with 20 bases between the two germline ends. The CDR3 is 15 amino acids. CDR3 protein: CASSLALQGPGGYTF. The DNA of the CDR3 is TGTGCCAGCAGCCTGGCCCTACAGGGCCCGGGTGGCTACACCTTC.

For the CDR3, the DNA is TGTGCCAGCAATAGGGCAGAAAACACTGAAGCTTTCTTT. Protein: CASNRAENTEAFF. The V call is TRBV6-1, the J call TRBJ1-1; D is unclear. Trimming left V 7 bases short and J 2 bases short, with 11 bases between. Per germline, CDR1 MNHNS and CDR2 SASEGT. CDR3 length equals 13 residues.

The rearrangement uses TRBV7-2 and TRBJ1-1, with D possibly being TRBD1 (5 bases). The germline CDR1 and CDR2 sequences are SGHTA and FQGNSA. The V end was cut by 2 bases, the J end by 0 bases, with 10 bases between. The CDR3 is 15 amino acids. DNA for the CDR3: TGTGCCAGCAGCTTACAGGGACGGCTGAACACTGAAGCTTTCTTT. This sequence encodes CASSLQGRLNTEAFF.

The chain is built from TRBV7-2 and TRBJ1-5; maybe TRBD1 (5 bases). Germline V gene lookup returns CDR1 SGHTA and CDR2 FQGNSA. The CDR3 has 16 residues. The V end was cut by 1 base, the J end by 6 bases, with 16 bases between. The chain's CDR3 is CASSLVVQAAFQPQHF. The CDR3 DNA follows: TGTGCCAGCAGCTTAGTGGTACAGGCGGCCTTTCAGCCCCAGCATTTT.

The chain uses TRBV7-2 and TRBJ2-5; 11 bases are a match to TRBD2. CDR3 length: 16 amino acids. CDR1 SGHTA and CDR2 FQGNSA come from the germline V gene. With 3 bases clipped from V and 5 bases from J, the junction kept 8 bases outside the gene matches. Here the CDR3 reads CASSFRTSGFWETQYF. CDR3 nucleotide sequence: TGTGCCAGCAGCTTTAGGACTAGCGGGTTCTGGGAGACCCAGTACTTC.

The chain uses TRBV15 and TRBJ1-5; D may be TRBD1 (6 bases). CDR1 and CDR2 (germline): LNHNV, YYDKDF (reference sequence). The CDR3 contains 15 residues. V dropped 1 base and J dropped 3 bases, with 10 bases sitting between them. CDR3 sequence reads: CATSRGWGANQPQHF. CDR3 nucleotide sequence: TGTGCCACCAGCAGAGGTTGGGGGGCCAATCAGCCCCAGCATTTT. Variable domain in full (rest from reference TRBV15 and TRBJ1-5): DAMVIQNPRYQVTQFGKPVTLSCSQTLNHNVMYWYQQKSSQAPKLLFHYYDKDFNNEADTPDNFQSRRPNTSFCFLDIRSPGLGDTAMYLCATSRGWGANQPQHFGDGTRLSIL.

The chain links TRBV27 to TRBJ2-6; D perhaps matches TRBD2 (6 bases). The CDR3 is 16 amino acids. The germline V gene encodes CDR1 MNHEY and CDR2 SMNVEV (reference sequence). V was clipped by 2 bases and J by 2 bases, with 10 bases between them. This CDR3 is CASSLHWTTGANVLTF. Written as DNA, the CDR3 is TGTGCCAGCAGTTTACATTGGACTACTGGGGCCAACGTCCTGACTTTC.

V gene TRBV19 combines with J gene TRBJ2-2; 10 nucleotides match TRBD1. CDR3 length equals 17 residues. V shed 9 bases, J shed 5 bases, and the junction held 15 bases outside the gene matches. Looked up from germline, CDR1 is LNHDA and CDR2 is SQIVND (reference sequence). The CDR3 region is CASYTPPGQGRTGELFF. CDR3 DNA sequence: TGTGCCAGCTACACTCCTCCGGGACAGGGGCGGACCGGGGAGCTGTTTTTT.

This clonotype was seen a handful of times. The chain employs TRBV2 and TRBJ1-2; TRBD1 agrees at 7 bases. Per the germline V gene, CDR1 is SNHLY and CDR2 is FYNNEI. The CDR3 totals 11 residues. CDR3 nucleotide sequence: TGTGCTACAGGGGAGATCTATGGCTACACCTTC. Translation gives CATGEIYGYTF.

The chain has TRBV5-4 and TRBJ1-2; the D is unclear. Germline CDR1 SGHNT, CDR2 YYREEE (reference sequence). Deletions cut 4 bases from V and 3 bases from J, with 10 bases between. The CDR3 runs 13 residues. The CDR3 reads CASSQSQDYGYTF. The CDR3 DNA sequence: TGTGCCAGCAGCCAGAGCCAAGACTATGGCTACACCTTC.

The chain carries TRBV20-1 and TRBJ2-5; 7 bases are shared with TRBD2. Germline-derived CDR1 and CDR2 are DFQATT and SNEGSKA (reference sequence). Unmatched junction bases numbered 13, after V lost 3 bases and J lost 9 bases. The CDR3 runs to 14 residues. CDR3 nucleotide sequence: TGCAGTGCTAGGAGCTTGGGGCTAGCGGCCGCCCAGTACTTC. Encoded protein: CSARSLGLAAAQYF.

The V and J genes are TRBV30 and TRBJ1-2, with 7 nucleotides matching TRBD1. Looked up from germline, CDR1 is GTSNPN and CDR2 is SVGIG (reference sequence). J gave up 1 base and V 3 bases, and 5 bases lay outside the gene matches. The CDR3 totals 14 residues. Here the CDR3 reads CAWRSQGINYGYTF. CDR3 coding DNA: TGTGCCTGGAGGTCACAGGGGATTAACTATGGCTACACCTTC.

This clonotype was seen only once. CDR3 protein: CASSQGLAGPDTQYF. Written as DNA, the CDR3 is TGTGCCAGCAGCCAAGGACTAGCGGGGCCAGATACGCAGTATTTT. The chain combines TRBV11-3 with TRBJ2-3; 12 bases agree with TRBD2. The CDR3 totals 15 residues. Per germline, CDR1 SGHNT and CDR2 YENEEA. V dropped 5 bases and J dropped 4; count of bases not matched to a gene: 4.

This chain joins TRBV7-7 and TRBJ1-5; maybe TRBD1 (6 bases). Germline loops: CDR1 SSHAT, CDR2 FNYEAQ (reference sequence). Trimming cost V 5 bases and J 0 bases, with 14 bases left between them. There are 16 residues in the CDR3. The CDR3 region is CASSPRWDISNQPQHF. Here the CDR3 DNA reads TGTGCCAGCAGCCCTCGATGGGACATTAGCAATCAGCCCCAGCATTTT.

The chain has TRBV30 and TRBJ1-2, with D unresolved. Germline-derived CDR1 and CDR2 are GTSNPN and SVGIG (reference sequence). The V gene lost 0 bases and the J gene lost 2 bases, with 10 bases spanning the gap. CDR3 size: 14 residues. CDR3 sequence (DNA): TGTGCCTGGAGTGTACAGATGACGAACTATGGCTACACCTTC. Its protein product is CAWSVQMTNYGYTF.

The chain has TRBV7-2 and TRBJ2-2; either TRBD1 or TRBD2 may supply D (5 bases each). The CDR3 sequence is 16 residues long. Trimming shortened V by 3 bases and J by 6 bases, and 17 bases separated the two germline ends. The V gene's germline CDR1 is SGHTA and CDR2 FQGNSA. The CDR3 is CASSFAGTLIAGELFF. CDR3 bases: TGTGCCAGCAGCTTCGCAGGGACCCTCATCGCCGGGGAGCTGTTTTTT.

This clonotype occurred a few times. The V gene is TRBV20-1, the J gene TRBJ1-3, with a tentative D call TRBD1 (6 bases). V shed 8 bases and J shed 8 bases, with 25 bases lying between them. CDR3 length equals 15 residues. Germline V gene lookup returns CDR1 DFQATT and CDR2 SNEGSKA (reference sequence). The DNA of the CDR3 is TGCAGTTCGGAGGGGGTAGGCTCAGTAGAGCACACCATATATTTT. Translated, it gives CSSEGVGSVEHTIYF.

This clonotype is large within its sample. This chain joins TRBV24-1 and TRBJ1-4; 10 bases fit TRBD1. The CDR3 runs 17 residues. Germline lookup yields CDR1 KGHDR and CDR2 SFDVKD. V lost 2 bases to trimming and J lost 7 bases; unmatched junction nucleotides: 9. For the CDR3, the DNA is TGTGCCACCAGTGATTGCCTCGGACAGGGGGTTGGTGAAAAACTGTTTTTT. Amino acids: CATSDCLGQGVGEKLFF.

CDR3 bases: TGCAGTGCTAGAGACACCCGGAAGGGAATAGAGACCCAGTACTTC. It codes for CSARDTRKGIETQYF. The chain combines TRBV20-1 with TRBJ2-5; D is unclear. Germline V gene data show CDR1 as DFQATT and CDR2 as SNEGSKA (reference sequence). The CDR3 sequence is 15 residues long. Trimming took 0 bases from V and 4 from J, leaving 15 bases between them.

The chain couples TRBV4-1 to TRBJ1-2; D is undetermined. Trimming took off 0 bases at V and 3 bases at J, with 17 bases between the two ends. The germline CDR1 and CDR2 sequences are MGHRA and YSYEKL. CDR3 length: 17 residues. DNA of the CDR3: TGCGCCAGCAGCCAAGATATCGGGGTGTTGCTACACTATGGCTACACCTTC. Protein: CASSQDIGVLLHYGYTF.

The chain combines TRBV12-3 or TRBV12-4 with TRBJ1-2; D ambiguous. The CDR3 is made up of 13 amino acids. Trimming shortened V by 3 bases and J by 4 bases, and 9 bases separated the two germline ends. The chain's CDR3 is CASSFQEVYGYTF. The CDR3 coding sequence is TGTGCCAGCAGTTTTCAAGAAGTCTATGGCTACACCTTC.

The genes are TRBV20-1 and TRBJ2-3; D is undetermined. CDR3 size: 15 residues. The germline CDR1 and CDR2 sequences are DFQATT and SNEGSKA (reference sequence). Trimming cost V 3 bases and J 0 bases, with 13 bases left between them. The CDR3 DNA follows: TGCAGTGCTAGTGGGGTAGGAGCTAGCACAGATACGCAGTATTTT. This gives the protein CSASGVGASTDTQYF.

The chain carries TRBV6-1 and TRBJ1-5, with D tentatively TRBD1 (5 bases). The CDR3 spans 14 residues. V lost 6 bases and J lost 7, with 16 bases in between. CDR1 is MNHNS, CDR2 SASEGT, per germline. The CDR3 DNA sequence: TGTGCCAGCAGCCCACCGGCCGGGGGGCAGCCCCAGCATTTT. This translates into CASSPPAGGQPQHF.

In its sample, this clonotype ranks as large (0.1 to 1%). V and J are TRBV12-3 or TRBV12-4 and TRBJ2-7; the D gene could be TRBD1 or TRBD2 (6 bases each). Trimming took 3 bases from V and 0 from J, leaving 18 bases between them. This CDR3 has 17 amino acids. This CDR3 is CASSLGGGPQSSYEQYF. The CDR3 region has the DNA TGTGCCAGCAGTTTGGGTGGGGGGCCGCAGTCCTCCTACGAGCAGTACTTC.

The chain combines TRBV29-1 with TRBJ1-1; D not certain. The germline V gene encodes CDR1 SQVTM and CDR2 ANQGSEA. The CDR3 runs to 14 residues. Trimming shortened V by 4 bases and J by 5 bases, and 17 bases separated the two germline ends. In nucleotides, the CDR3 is TGCAGCGTTGTAGGCAGGAAATTCGCGACTGAAGCTTTCTTT. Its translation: CSVVGRKFATEAFF.

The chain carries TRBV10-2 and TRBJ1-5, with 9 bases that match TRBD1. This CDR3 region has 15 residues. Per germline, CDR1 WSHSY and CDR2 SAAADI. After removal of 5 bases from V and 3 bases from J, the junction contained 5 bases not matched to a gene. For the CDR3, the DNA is TGCGCCAGCAGTCGCGGACAGGGGCACAATCAGCCCCAGCATTTT. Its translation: CASSRGQGHNQPQHF.

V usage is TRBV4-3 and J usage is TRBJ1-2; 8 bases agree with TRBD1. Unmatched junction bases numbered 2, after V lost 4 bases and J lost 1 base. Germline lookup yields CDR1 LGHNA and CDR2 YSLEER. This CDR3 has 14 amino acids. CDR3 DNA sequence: TGCGCCAGCAGCCCTACAGGGGGTAACTATGGCTACACCTTC. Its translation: CASSPTGGNYGYTF.